The source of this T cell receptor beta chain is a study of Graves' ophthalmopathy and Graves' hyperthyroidism. This CDR3 has 13 amino acids. V shed 1 base, J shed 8 bases, and the junction held 5 bases outside the gene matches. CDR1 and CDR2 (germline): SQVTM, ANQGSEA. Newly diagnosed, the hyperthyroidism patients had under 2 months' duration and were aged 18 to 65. Scientists amplified the TCR beta CDR3 regions from RNA transcripts. HTBI primers were employed in first-round RT-PCR, then a second-round multiplex PCR followed. TCRdb re-derived calls from the multiplex PCR reads in MiXCR, one entry per CDR3 protein. The sample lists roughly 600,000 distinct CDR3 sequences, 39% occurring once. Study-wide results and limits: Blood was where most expanded thyroid clonotypes above 0.001 frequency also turned up. Prediction of ophthalmopathy progression reached about 71% sensitivity and approximately 74% specificity.

Notes on this clonotype: Its specificity is unknown.

This receptor was taken from an adult man with Graves' hyperthyroidism. The specimen sequenced was peripheral blood or thyroid tissue (not recorded which). The rearrangement uses TRBV29-1 and TRBJ1-2, with 9 bases aligning to TRBD1. DNA for the CDR3: TGCAGCGTTGAAGGGGGGACAGGGATGGGCTACACCTTC. As protein: CSVEGGTGMGYTF.